A single sample is the source of the 9 T cell receptor beta chains below, sequenced in a study of T cell responses to AZD1222 COVID-19 vaccine. Only in-frame clones appear in the TCRdb table, and some are missing; sequencing was by immunoSEQ multiplex PCR. The sample has 140,000 to 150,000 clones; under 95% are singletons. The sample in question was peripheral blood, obtained on day 0 of AZD1222 vaccination. The source is an adult in good health.

The V gene is TRBV12-3 or TRBV12-4, the J gene TRBJ2-5; D is uncertain. V was cut by 6 bases and J by 1 base, with 9 bases left in between. The CDR3 covers 13 residues. CDR3 sequence (DNA): TGTGCCAGCAGCTCCCAACTCCAAGAGACCCAGTACTTC. It yields the protein CASSSQLQETQYF.

The chain carries TRBV13 and TRBJ1-2; TRBD1 is a possible D gene (5 bases). The CDR3 has 14 residues. Deletions cut 4 bases from V and 2 bases from J, with 11 bases between. Per germline, CDR1 PRHDT and CDR2 FYEKMQ (reference sequence). The DNA for the CDR3 is TGTGCCAGCAGCTGGACAAACGGAAACTATGGCTACACCTTC. This gives the protein CASSWTNGNYGYTF.

The CDR3, as DNA: TGTGCCAGCAGCCTCCTCGGTGGGAACACTGAAGCTTTCTTT. Encoded protein: CASSLLGGNTEAFF. The chain has TRBV4-2 and TRBJ1-1, with D uncertain. Germline CDR1 is LGHNA and CDR2 is YNFKEQ. CDR3 length equals 14 residues. The germline V and J ends were trimmed by 4 bases and 1 base, with 10 bases remaining between them.

The chain combines TRBV27 with TRBJ1-2, with TRBD1 identical over 11 bases. Trimming took 4 bases from V and 4 from J; bases not matched to a gene: 11. This CDR3 comprises 17 residues. The germline V gene has CDR1 MNHEY and CDR2 SMNVEV (reference sequence). The DNA for the CDR3 is TGTGCCAGCAGTTCGAGGACAGGGGGCGACGGGATCTATGGCTACACCTTC. This sequence encodes CASSSRTGGDGIYGYTF.

For the CDR3, the DNA is TGCGCCAGCGGTGAACTTTCCCTAGGTGAGCAGTTCTTC. It translates to CASGELSLGEQFF. J is TRBJ2-1 and V is TRBV5-1; D is undetermined. CDR1 is SGHRS and CDR2 is YFSETQ in the germline V gene. The V end was cut by 7 bases, the J end by 9 bases, with 17 bases between. The CDR3 covers 13 residues.

This clone was seen a single time. At one end, the junction sequence differs from germline, possibly due to a read error. The V gene is TRBV18, the J gene TRBJ1-3; D remains ambiguous. Germline V CDR1 and CDR2: KGHSH, LQKENI. The CDR3 runs 14 residues. The CDR3 sequence is CASSLLTGINAIYF. The CDR3 coding sequence is TGTGCCAGCTCACTTCTAACGGGTATAAACGCCATATATTTT.

The chain carries TRBV3-1 (or the pseudogene TRBV3-2) and TRBJ2-7; the match to TRBD2 covers 10 bases. V gave up 5 bases and J gave up 3 bases; unmatched junction bases: 10. The CDR3 is made up of 16 amino acids. Germline V lookup: CDR1 LGHDT, CDR2 YNNKEL (reference sequence). CDR3 in DNA: TGTGCCAGCAGCTCTAGAACTAGCGGGGCTGTCTACGAGCAGTACTTC. This translates into CASSSRTSGAVYEQYF.

V and J are TRBV6-2 or TRBV6-3 and TRBJ1-1, with D possibly matching TRBD1 (5 bases). Trimming cost V 4 bases and J 2 bases, with 14 bases left between them. Germline CDR1 and CDR2: MNHEY and SVGEGT. The CDR3 length is 15 residues. CDR3: CASSLGGMGNTEAFF. The CDR3 DNA follows: TGTGCCAGCAGTTTGGGGGGGATGGGAAACACTGAAGCTTTCTTT.

V usage is TRBV6-2 or TRBV6-3 and J usage is TRBJ1-2, with a possible D match to TRBD1 (6 bases). Germline CDR1 reads MNHEY; CDR2 reads SVGEGT. V lost 6 bases and J 5 bases, leaving 28 bases between the germline ends. The CDR3 contains 18 residues. This chain's CDR3 is CASSQPLTGGQHPYGYTF. In nucleotides, the CDR3 is TGTGCCAGCAGCCAACCCCTTACGGGGGGCCAGCATCCATATGGCTACACCTTC.